The rows below give T cell receptor beta chains drawn from one sample of a study of graft-versus-host responses after intestinal transplantation. Assay: immunoSEQ multiplex PCR; the TCRdb copy retains only in-frame clones and omits some. The sample lists about 14,000 clones; 30% to 35% were seen once. The source was alloreactive CD4+ T cells from a mixed lymphocyte reaction culture, collected before intestinal transplant. These receptors all come from a human patient who received an intestinal transplant. The conserved cysteine and the conserved F or W are not part of the CDR3 here. Fields, in order: CDR3 protein, V gene, clone size. Size is stated for part of the rows, as once, few or many counts, or as a class when the clone is expanded.

cdr3_aa: ASSFPGSPYEQY
v_call: TRBV28
clone_size: NA

cdr3_aa: ASSLLGWGEKLF
v_call: TRBV6-6
clone_size: NA

cdr3_aa: ASSPRLTDNYGYT
v_call: TRBV7-2
clone_size: few

cdr3_aa: ASSRLLGARNYGYT
v_call: TRBV4-1
clone_size: NA

cdr3_aa: ASSPGGALSYGYT
v_call: TRBV28
clone_size: few

cdr3_aa: ASSPGYNSPLH
v_call: TRBV18
clone_size: NA

cdr3_aa: ASRTSGYNEQF
v_call: TRBV27
clone_size: NA

cdr3_aa: ASSYEGAKNSPLH
v_call: TRBV6-5
clone_size: NA

cdr3_aa: ASSLPTFTDTQY
v_call: TRBV5-4
clone_size: NA

cdr3_aa: ASSPDRPETQY
v_call: TRBV4-2
clone_size: few

cdr3_aa: ASSYTGASTEAF
v_call: TRBV7-9
clone_size: NA

cdr3_aa: ASSALRDTEAF
v_call: TRBV6-1
clone_size: NA

cdr3_aa: ASSRDFNEKLF
v_call: TRBV10-1
clone_size: few

cdr3_aa: ASSLIQGAYEQY
v_call: TRBV28
clone_size: few

cdr3_aa: ASSSLRDTQY
v_call: TRBV11-1
clone_size: NA

cdr3_aa: ASSRSGTSDEQF
v_call: TRBV7-2
clone_size: few

cdr3_aa: ASSLLTGEGSQPQH
v_call: TRBV7-9
clone_size: few

cdr3_aa: ASSRDSRIYNEQF
v_call: TRBV10-1
clone_size: NA

cdr3_aa: ASTPTRFNGYT
v_call: TRBV6-6
clone_size: NA

cdr3_aa: ASSESRF
v_call: TRBV27
clone_size: few

cdr3_aa: SVVSGRGTKNIQY
v_call: TRBV29-1
clone_size: NA

cdr3_aa: ASSQDRTSGKSSYNEQF
v_call: TRBV4-1
clone_size: NA

cdr3_aa: ASSYGVHTEAF
v_call: TRBV6-5
clone_size: NA

cdr3_aa: ASSLASYGYT
v_call: TRBV7-9
clone_size: NA

cdr3_aa: ASSSTSNQPQH
v_call: TRBV6-9
clone_size: few

cdr3_aa: ASSGGLADTQY
v_call: TRBV19
clone_size: few

cdr3_aa: ASYGRAGGPGDTQY
v_call: TRBV10-1
clone_size: NA

cdr3_aa: AISEPMTSGSRKGSYNEQF
v_call: TRBV10-3
clone_size: few

cdr3_aa: ASSFRGEETQY
v_call: TRBV5-8
clone_size: NA

cdr3_aa: ASSLRGSATSGRNNEQF
v_call: TRBV11-2
clone_size: NA

cdr3_aa: AISHLGTGVDEQF
v_call: TRBV6-5
clone_size: NA

cdr3_aa: ASSIAGTGELF
v_call: TRBV27
clone_size: NA

cdr3_aa: ASSGGRGSYEQY
v_call: TRBV2
clone_size: NA

cdr3_aa: ASSPLRIQDTDTQY
v_call: TRBV18
clone_size: few

cdr3_aa: ASSDFGTSGTDTQY
v_call: TRBV10-1
clone_size: few

cdr3_aa: ASSYSVRGSYEQY
v_call: TRBV6-5
clone_size: NA

cdr3_aa: AWRVALSYT
v_call: TRBV30
clone_size: NA

cdr3_aa: ASRSSGARQETQY
v_call: TRBV2
clone_size: NA

cdr3_aa: ASSLGQYYGYT
v_call: TRBV7-6
clone_size: few

cdr3_aa: ASYLFGNTEAF
v_call: TRBV6-1
clone_size: NA

cdr3_aa: ASSESGQGTEAF
v_call: TRBV25-1
clone_size: NA

cdr3_aa: ASSLDSFVQF
v_call: TRBV5-1
clone_size: NA

cdr3_aa: ASSLTRLNTEAF
v_call: TRBV7-8
clone_size: few

cdr3_aa: ASSPVGAGYGYT
v_call: TRBV6-1
clone_size: NA

cdr3_aa: ASSERGHEQH
v_call: TRBV27
clone_size: NA

cdr3_aa: ASSVGGGPHQPQH
v_call: TRBV9
clone_size: few

cdr3_aa: ASSALDRAGANVLT
v_call: TRBV7-9
clone_size: few

cdr3_aa: ASSINQGSDEQF
v_call: TRBV19
clone_size: NA

cdr3_aa: ASSERDWQPQH
v_call: TRBV6-1
clone_size: NA

cdr3_aa: ASPPKIVQETQY
v_call: TRBV12-5
clone_size: few

cdr3_aa: ASTLGWEQF
v_call: TRBV28
clone_size: few

cdr3_aa: ASSLSSGVSYEQY
v_call: TRBV28
clone_size: NA

cdr3_aa: ASSVGPGQITYNEQF
v_call: TRBV9
clone_size: NA